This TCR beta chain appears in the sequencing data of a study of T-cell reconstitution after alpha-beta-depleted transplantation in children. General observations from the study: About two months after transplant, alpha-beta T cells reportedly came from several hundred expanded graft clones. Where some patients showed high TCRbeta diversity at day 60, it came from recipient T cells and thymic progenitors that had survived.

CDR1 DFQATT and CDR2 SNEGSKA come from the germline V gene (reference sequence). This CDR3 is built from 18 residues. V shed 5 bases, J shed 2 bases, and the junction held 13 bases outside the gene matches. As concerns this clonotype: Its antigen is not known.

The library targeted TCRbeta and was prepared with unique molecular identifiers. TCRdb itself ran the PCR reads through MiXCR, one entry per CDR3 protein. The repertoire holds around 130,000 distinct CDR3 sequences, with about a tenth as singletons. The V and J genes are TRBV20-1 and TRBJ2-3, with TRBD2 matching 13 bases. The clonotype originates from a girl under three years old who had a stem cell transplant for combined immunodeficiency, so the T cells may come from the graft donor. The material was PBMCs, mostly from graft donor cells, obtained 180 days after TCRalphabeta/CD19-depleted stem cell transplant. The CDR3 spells CSAQTSGGTGVDTDTQYF. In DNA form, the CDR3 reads TGCAGTGCTCAGACTAGCGGGGGGACGGGGGTTGACACAGATACGCAGTATTTT.